This TCR beta chain was observed in a study of control samples from healthy donors and cancer patients. Clones were sequenced by immunoSEQ multiplex PCR, and TCRdb holds only the in-frame ones, with some missing. The table has over 50,000 clones, 95% to 96% seen once. CDR1 and CDR2 (germline): SGHTA, FQGNSA. Trimming took 2 bases from V and 7 from J; bases not matched to a gene: 10. The CDR3 contains 17 residues. The TCR was taken from a woman under 30 in good health. This chain links TRBV7-2 with TRBJ2-2, with 10 bases matching TRBD2. The sample was blood. The CDR3 coding sequence is TGTGCCAGCAGCTTAAGGACTAGCGGAACCGCGGGCGGGGAGCTGTTTTTT. This translates into CASSLRTSGTAGGELFF.